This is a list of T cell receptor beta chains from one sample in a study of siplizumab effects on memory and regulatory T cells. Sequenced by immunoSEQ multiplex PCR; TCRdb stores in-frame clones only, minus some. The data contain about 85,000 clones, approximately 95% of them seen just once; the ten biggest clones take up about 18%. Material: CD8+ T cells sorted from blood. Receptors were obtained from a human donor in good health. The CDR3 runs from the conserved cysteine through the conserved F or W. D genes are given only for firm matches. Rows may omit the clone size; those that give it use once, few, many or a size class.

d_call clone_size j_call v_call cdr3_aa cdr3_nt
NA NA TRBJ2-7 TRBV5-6 CASSLVASYEQYF TGTGCCAGCAGCTTGGTGGCGAGTTACGAGCAGTACTTC
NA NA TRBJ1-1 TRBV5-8 CASSLRWVSDTEAFF TGTGCCAGCAGCTTACGTTGGGTGTCAGACACTGAAGCTTTCTTT
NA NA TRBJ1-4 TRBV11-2 CASSLDLGMNEKLFF TGTGCCAGCAGCTTAGATTTGGGGATGAATGAAAAACTGTTTTTT
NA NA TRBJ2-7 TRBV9 CASSPGGRGYEQYF TGTGCCAGCAGCCCAGGAGGGCGGGGCTACGAGCAGTACTTC
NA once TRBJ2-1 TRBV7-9 CASSFQGRQNEQFF TGTGCCAGCAGCTTTCAAGGACGGCAGAATGAGCAGTTCTTC
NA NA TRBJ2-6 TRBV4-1 CASSQDDPGASSGANVLTF TGCGCCAGCAGCCAAGATGATCCAGGGGCGAGCTCTGGGGCCAACGTCCTGACTTTC
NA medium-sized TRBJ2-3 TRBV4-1 CASSHSGTPSADTQYF TGCGCCAGCAGCCATTCCGGGACTCCGAGCGCAGATACGCAGTATTTT
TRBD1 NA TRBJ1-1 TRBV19 CASSSGHRGSDTEAFF TGTGCCAGTAGTAGTGGCCACAGGGGATCCGACACTGAAGCTTTCTTT
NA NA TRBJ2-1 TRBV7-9 CASSSPAPGTYNEQFF TGTGCCAGCAGCTCCCCCGCTCCCGGAACCTACAATGAGCAGTTCTTC
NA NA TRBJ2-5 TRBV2 CASSEEKAGETQYF TGTGCCAGCAGTGAAGAAAAAGCGGGAGAGACCCAGTACTTC
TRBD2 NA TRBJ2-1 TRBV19 CASSMASGFYNEQFF TGTGCCAGTAGTATGGCTAGCGGGTTCTACAATGAGCAGTTCTTC
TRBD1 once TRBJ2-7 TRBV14 CASGAGGYYEQYF TGTGCCAGCGGGGCAGGGGGTTACTACGAGCAGTACTTC
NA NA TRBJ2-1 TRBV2 CASKDGARGEQFF TGTGCCAGCAAAGACGGGGCACGGGGTGAGCAGTTCTTC
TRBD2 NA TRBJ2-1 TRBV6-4 CASGAGLAGSEQFF TGTGCCAGCGGAGCCGGGCTAGCGGGTAGTGAGCAGTTCTTC
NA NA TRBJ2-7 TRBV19 CASKMRDQDEQYF TGTGCCAGTAAAATGAGGGACCAGGACGAGCAGTACTTC
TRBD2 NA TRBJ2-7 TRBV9 CASSGSGRSYEQYF TGTGCCAGCAGCGGTAGCGGGAGGTCCTACGAGCAGTACTTC
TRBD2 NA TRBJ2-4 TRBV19 CASSPVAGPQAIQYF TGTGCCAGTAGTCCAGTAGCGGGACCCCAGGCCATTCAGTACTTC
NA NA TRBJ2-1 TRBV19 CASSIAGRGGRGAQFF TGTGCCAGTAGTATCGCGGGCCGTGGTGGTCGCGGGGCGCAGTTCTTC
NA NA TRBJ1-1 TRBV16 CASSQGHQNTEAFF TGTGCCAGCAGCCAGGGACATCAGAACACTGAAGCTTTCTTT
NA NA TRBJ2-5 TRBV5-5 CASSDASSRGETQYF TGTGCCAGCAGCGATGCATCGTCTAGGGGAGAGACCCAGTACTTC
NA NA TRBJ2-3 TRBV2 CASSYSGTDTQYF TGTGCCAGCAGTTACTCCGGGACAGATACGCAGTATTTT
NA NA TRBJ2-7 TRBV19 CASSPGTVNYEQYF TGTGCCAGTAGTCCCGGGACGGTTAACTACGAGCAGTACTTC
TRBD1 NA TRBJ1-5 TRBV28 CASSSDREGNQPQHF TGTGCCAGCAGTTCGGACAGGGAAGGCAATCAGCCCCAGCATTTT
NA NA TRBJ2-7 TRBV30 CAWRIGPSYEQYF TGTGCCTGGAGAATAGGTCCTTCATACGAGCAGTACTTC
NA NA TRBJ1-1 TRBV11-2 CASSLAWERMNTEAFF TGTGCCAGCAGCTTAGCCTGGGAGAGAATGAACACTGAAGCTTTCTTT
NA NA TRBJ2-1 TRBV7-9 CASSPKGASYNEQFF TGTGCCAGCAGCCCCAAAGGTGCCTCCTACAATGAGCAGTTCTTC
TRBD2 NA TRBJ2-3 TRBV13 CASSLLAGGTDTQYF TGTGCCAGCAGCCTACTAGCGGGAGGGACAGATACGCAGTATTTT
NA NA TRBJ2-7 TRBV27 CASSLGGPFIYEQYF TGTGCCAGCAGTTTGGGGGGGCCTTTCATTTACGAGCAGTACTTC
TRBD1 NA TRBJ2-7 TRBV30 CAWSVGTGLEQYF TGTGCCTGGAGTGTTGGGACAGGGCTAGAGCAGTACTTC
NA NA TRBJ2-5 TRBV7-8 CASSPRAQETQYF TGTGCCAGCAGCCCGAGGGCCCAAGAGACCCAGTACTTC
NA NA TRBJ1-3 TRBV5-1 CASSVYSGNTIYF TGCGCCAGCAGCGTTTACTCTGGAAACACCATATATTTT
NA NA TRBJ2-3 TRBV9 CASSAGGGPDTQYF TGTGCCAGCAGTGCTGGAGGGGGTCCAGATACGCAGTATTTT
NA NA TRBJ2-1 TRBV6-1 CASTQTGYNEQFF TGTGCCAGCACCCAGACTGGGTACAATGAGCAGTTCTTC
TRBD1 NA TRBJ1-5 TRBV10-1 CASSENRDRDGNNSNQPQHF TGCGCCAGCAGTGAGAATAGGGACAGGGACGGTAATAATAGCAATCAGCCCCAGCATTTT
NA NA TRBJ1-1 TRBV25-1 CASRYTGSTEAFF TGTGCCAGCAGATACACAGGGAGCACTGAAGCTTTCTTT
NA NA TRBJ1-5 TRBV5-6 CASSRFSGGLSNQPQHF TGTGCCAGCAGCCGGTTTTCGGGGGGTTTGAGCAATCAGCCCCAGCATTTT
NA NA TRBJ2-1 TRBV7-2 CATRAPSYNEQFF TGTGCCACCCGGGCCCCCTCCTACAATGAGCAGTTCTTC